This T cell receptor beta chain was documented in a study of T cell responses to AZD1222 COVID-19 vaccine. General observations from the study: Sampled repertoires all dated from after the peak T cell response. White British people made up most donors, females outnumbered males, and clonal diversity was possibly underestimated. Within unmutated variant regions lay the reported targets of nearly half of spike-specific TCRs.

Turning to this clone: Its antigen is unidentified.

Here immunoSEQ multiplex PCR was the method, and the copy in TCRdb shows in-frame clones only, minus some. The sample lists approximately 180,000 clones; 85% to 90% were seen once. Germline lookup yields CDR1 SGHDN and CDR2 FVKESK. The ends lost 2 bases at V and 2 bases at J; junction bases unmatched: 9. This CDR3 has 17 amino acids. The source of this sequence is an adult who received the MenACWY meningococcal vaccine as a control. V is TRBV14 and J is TRBJ2-7, with 10 nucleotides matching TRBD1. The sample in question was peripheral blood, obtained 28 days after the second dose of the MenACWY control vaccine. CDR3: CASSQSPGQGPTYEQYF. Written as DNA, the CDR3 is TGTGCCAGCAGCCAATCCCCGGGACAGGGGCCGACCTACGAGCAGTACTTC.